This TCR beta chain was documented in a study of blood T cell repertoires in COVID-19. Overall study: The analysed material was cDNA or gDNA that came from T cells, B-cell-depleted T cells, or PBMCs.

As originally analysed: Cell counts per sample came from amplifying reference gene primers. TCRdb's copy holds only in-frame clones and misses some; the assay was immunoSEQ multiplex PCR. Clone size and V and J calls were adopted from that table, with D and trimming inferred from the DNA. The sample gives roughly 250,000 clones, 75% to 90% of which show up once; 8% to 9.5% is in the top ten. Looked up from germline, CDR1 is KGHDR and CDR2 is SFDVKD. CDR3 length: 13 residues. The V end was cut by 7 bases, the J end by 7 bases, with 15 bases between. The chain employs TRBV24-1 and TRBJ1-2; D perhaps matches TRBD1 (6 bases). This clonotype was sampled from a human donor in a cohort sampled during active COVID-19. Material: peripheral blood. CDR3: CATSPRGAFGYTF. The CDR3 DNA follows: TGTGCCACCAGCCCCAGGGGCGCGTTTGGCTACACCTTC.